This T cell receptor (beta chain) was captured in a study of T cell repertoires in cytomegalovirus infection. Study-wide background: HLA-B-restricted CMV epitopes that are well studied, plus recently identified HLA-C-restricted ones, were used by the study.

In its sample, this clonotype was seen many times. Antigen unknown. TCRdb passed the reads through MiXCR, listing each CDR3 protein once. This table holds about 78,000 distinct CDR3 sequences, approximately 40% found once. Source: CD8+ T cells from cultured PBMCs, taken from culture after CMV antigen stimulation. The receptor was derived from a human donor in good health (CMV status not recorded). Some clones in this sample may be carry-over from other donors' samples.

The DNA for the CDR3 is TGCGCCAGCAGAAAGGGAGGGGAGGGGAACACTGAAGCTTTCTTT. It is translated as CASRKGGEGNTEAFF. V is TRBV4-3 and J is TRBJ1-1, with D maybe TRBD1 (5 bases). CDR1 LGHNA and CDR2 YSLEER come from the germline V gene. Trimming pared 6 bases from V and 1 base from J, leaving 15 bases between. The CDR3 length is 15 residues.